The sequence of this T cell receptor beta chain was determined in a study of shared clonotypes between healthy human individuals. Study-wide findings and caveats: Clonotype sharing across donors was expected to vary with sequencing depth.

On this clone: Its matching antigen is unknown.

Measured with immunoSEQ multiplex PCR; TCRdb has only the in-frame clones, and not every one. Of around 980,000 clones detected, 75% to 85% appear once; the ten largest clones hold under 0.8%. The CDR3 is made up of 14 amino acids. V shed 0 bases and J shed 9 bases, with 12 bases lying between them. Per germline, CDR1 SGHTA and CDR2 FQGNSA. J is TRBJ2-1 and V is TRBV7-2; D may be TRBD2 (5 bases). The material sequenced was memory CD4+ T cells from PBMCs. This sample's subset: CD45RA-negative fraction. This receptor was taken from a man younger than 35 in good health. Some clones in this sample may be carry-over from other donors' samples. In nucleotides, the CDR3 is TGTGCCAGCAGCTTAGCTTCAGCGAGGGTTGAGCAGTTCTTC. Encoded protein: CASSLASARVEQFF.